This TCR beta chain appears in the sequencing data of a study of human T cells and chemical hapten exposure. As for the study in general: In the sensitization step, 2% DPC was placed on 2 cm by 2 cm of upper inner arm skin. The study's findings and limits: Expanded TCRs showed more large CDR3 clusters than pre-sensitization or healthy control sets.

From the RACE reads, TCRdb called clonotypes with MiXCR, one entry per CDR3 protein. The table includes about 89,000 distinct CDR3 sequences, 11% detected once. This clonotype was found a few times. Its specificity is unknown. As to time point: patch test 2, 6 weeks after DPC sensitization. Treatment of the sample: therapeutic diphenylcyclopropenone sensitization with weekly scalp DPC. The germline V gene has CDR1 SGHRS and CDR2 YFSETQ. The length of the CDR3 is 17 residues. The V gene lost 3 bases and the J gene lost 4 bases, with 21 bases spanning the gap. This specimen consisted of whole blood, obtained in connection with sensitization to the hapten diphenylcyclopropenone (DPC). The gene calls are TRBV5-1 and TRBJ2-3; maybe TRBD2 (6 bases). This receptor was obtained from a man aged 40-50 years with alopecia areata. Some clones in this sample may be carry-over from other donors' samples. The CDR3 here is CASSSDQTSGSPDTQYF. As DNA, the CDR3 is TGCGCCAGCAGCTCCGACCAGACTAGTGGGAGTCCAGATACGCAGTATTTT.